Sequencing of this TCR beta chain was carried out in a study of cytomegalovirus exposure and HLA in healthy donors. Overall study: In terms of ancestry, the Caucasian-associated cluster contained around 79% of the roughly 360 genotyped donors. Study-wide results and caveats: Researchers reported from a later analysis that most CMV-associated TCR beta chains appeared HLA-restricted.

PCR amplification relied on 60 Vbeta primers (plus 13 Jbeta primers). Measured with immunoSEQ multiplex PCR; TCRdb has only the in-frame clones, and not every one. The sample has roughly 150,000 clones, 75% to 90% seen once. Germline lookup yields CDR1 KGHSH and CDR2 LQKENI. The V gene lost 7 bases and the J gene lost 4 bases, with 19 bases spanning the gap. The CDR3 consists of 15 residues. Regarding this clone: What it recognizes is unknown.

The V call is TRBV18, the J call TRBJ2-5; tentatively, D is TRBD2 (6 bases). The sample consisted of PBMCs. The clonotype comes from a male donor in good health and CMV-seronegative. The DNA of the CDR3 is TGTGCCAGCTTCCGGGGAGGAAGGCTCCTAGAGACCCAGTACTTC. It encodes CASFRGGRLLETQYF.